The entry below describes one TCR beta chain. Per the study methods: From reference gene primer amplification, estimates of nucleated cell counts were derived. Sequencing used immunoSEQ multiplex PCR; TCRdb keeps in-frame clones, though not all of them. The V and J calls and clone size are taken from that table; D and trimming were inferred from the DNA. Of 130,000 to 150,000 clones in the sample, around 80% were seen once. This specimen comes from a study of blood T cell repertoires in COVID-19. Study-level background: Material from acute and convalescent COVID-19 was sourced from the United States, Italy and Spain. PBMCs, B-cell-depleted T cells, or T cells provided the cDNA or gDNA that made up the material.

The source of this sequence is a woman in her forties or fifties with acute or convalescent COVID-19. Sequencing input: peripheral blood.

The CDR3 DNA sequence: TGTGCCAGCAGCAAAAACGGACAGGGGCTCGGAGGCTCCTACGAGCAGTACTTC. Translated, it gives CASSKNGQGLGGSYEQYF. The chain links TRBV7-3 to TRBJ2-7, with 9 bases lining up with TRBD1. Looked up from germline, CDR1 is SGHTA and CDR2 is FQGTGA. This CDR3 spans 18 amino acids. V was clipped by 5 bases and J by 0 bases; unmatched bases: 14.